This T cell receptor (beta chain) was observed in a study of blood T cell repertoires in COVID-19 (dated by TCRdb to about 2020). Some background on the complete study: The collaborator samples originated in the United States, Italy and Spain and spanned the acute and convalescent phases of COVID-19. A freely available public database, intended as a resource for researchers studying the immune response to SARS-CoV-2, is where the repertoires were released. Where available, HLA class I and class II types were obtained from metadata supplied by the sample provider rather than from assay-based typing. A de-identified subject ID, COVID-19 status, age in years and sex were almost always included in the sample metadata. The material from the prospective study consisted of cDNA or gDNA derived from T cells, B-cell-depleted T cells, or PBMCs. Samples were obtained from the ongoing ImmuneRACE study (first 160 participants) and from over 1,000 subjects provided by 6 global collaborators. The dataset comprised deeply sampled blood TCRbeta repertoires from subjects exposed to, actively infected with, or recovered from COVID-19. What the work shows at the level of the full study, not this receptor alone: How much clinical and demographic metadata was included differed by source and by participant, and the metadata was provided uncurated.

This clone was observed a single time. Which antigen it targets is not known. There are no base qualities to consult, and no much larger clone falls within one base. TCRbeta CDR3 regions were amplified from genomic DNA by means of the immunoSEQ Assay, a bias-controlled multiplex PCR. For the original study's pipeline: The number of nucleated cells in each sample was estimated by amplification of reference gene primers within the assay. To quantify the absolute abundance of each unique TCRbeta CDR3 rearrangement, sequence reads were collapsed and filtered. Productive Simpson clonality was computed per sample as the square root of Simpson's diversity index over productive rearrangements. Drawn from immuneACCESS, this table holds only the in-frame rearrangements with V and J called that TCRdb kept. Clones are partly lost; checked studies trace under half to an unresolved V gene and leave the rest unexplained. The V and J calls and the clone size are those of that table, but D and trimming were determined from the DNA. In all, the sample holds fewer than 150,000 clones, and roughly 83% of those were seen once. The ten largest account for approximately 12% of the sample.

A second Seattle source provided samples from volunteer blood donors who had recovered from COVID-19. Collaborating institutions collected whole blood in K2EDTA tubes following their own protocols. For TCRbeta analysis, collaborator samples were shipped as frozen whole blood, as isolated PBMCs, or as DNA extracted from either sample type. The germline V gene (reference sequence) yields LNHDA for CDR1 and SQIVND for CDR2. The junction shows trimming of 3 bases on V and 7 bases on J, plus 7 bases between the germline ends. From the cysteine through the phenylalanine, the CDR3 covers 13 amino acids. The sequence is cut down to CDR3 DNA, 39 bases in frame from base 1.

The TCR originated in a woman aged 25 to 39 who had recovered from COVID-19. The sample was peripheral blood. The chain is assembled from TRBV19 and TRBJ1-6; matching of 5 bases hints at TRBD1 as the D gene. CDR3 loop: CASSIDRNSPLHF. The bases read TGTGCCAGTAGTATCGACAGAAATTCACCCCTCCACTTT.